This TCR beta chain was recorded in a study of T cells after yellow fever vaccination. Trimming pared 2 bases from V and 7 bases from J, leaving 15 bases between. The CDR3 is made up of 14 amino acids. Germline V gene sequence: CDR1 LGHNA, CDR2 YNFKEQ. This clonotype came up a few times. TCR cDNA was made by 5'RACE template switching, adding a universal primer site and UMIs. MiXCR, applied by TCRdb to the 5' RACE reads, yields one record per CDR3 protein. Of about 96,000 distinct CDR3 sequences in the sample, roughly 8.2% were seen once. Here the sequenced sample was CD8+ T cells not binding an NS4B(214-222) dextramer, sorted from PBMCs, taken less than 16 days after the first yellow fever vaccination. This chain connects TRBV4-2 to TRBJ2-7; tentatively, D is TRBD2 (5 bases). The source is a man aged 18 to 29 who received the YFV17D yellow fever vaccine. The CDR3: CASSQRVGGEEQYF. Written as DNA, the CDR3 is TGTGCCAGCAGCCAAAGGGTAGGTGGGGAGGAGCAGTACTTC.